This TCR beta chain was sequenced for a study of cytomegalovirus exposure and HLA in healthy donors. General study results and limits: In vitro data verified three CMV-associated chains as specific for CMV antigens. DRB1 showed the most TCR associations and HLA-C the fewest in a later analysis, as rates varied by HLA locus. In a later analysis, V- and J-gene trimming of beta chains associated with a DCLRE1C missense variant, replicated independently.

Trimming removed 2 bases at V and 3 bases at J, with 8 bases between. Germline CDR1 MNHEY, CDR2 SVGAGI. This CDR3 is 15 amino acids long. To note about this clone: Its antigen is still unknown.

PCR employed 60 Vbeta and 13 Jbeta primers. Libraries were prepared by immunoSEQ multiplex PCR; TCRdb keeps only in-frame clonotypes and omits some of them. This sample has more than 110,000 clones, with 80% found just once. The gene calls are TRBV6-5 and TRBJ1-6; D call uncertain. Sequencing was done on a sample of PBMCs. The receptor's source is a middle-aged man in good health and CMV-seropositive. The CDR3 loop reads CASSYEGSYNSPLHF. The CDR3 region has the DNA TGTGCCAGCAGTTACGAGGGCAGCTATAATTCACCCCTCCACTTT.